This is a list of T cell receptor beta chains from one sample in a study of blood T cells in healthy people across ages. One entry per CDR3 protein results from TCRdb running MiXCR on the 5' RACE reads. In the table there are some 800,000 distinct CDR3 sequences, under 55% of which are singletons. Sequencing was carried out using blood. Every receptor here comes from a man between 60 and 75 years old in good health. The CDR3 runs from the conserved cysteine through the conserved F or W. The D gene is left open where the match is weak.

CDR3 protein	D gene	J gene	V gene
CASSYSKQVGGGELFF	-	TRBJ2-2	TRBV6-5
CASSQDPPKTYNEQFF	-	TRBJ2-1	TRBV4-3
CASRPQGLADYNEQFF	TRBD2	TRBJ2-1	TRBV6-5
CASSQRLVMETQYF	-	TRBJ2-5	TRBV28
CAISLGQGRTEAFF	TRBD1	TRBJ1-1	TRBV10-3
CTSDRGSHEQYF	TRBD1	TRBJ2-7	TRBV5-6
CSAQRGAGKNIQYF	TRBD2	-	TRBV20-1
CANSGGTGSSYNEQFF	-	TRBJ2-1	TRBV9
CASSYAGTNYGYTF	-	TRBJ1-2	TRBV6-5
CASSQVRQTNEQYF	-	TRBJ2-5	TRBV14
CASSFLQGADTEAFF	TRBD1	TRBJ1-1	TRBV5-1
CASSLLGGRHMETQYF	-	TRBJ2-5	TRBV14
CASTERGGSPEQFF	TRBD2	TRBJ2-1	TRBV6-2/TRBV6-3
CASSLSRATYEQYF	-	TRBJ2-7	TRBV28
CASSQNTAGGGGYTF	-	TRBJ1-2	TRBV14
CSASSGTVQETQYF	TRBD1	TRBJ2-5	TRBV20-1
CASGRQPYEQYF	-	TRBJ2-7	TRBV12-3/TRBV12-4
CASRTQGSRIDEQYF	-	TRBJ2-7	TRBV6-5
CASSSAGGGHEQYF	TRBD2	TRBJ2-7	TRBV6-5
CASSLAPGLEETQYF	-	TRBJ2-5	TRBV5-1
CASSPRVGGARSGTDTQYF	-	TRBJ2-3	TRBV12-3/TRBV12-4
CATTGQGKNIQYF	TRBD1	TRBJ2-4	TRBV25-1
CASTLVGTGGEQFF	TRBD1	TRBJ2-1	TRBV7-9